In this sample, the clone carrying this TCR beta chain turned up a few times. This sample was taken from a study of blood T cells in healthy people across ages. This CDR3 comprises 12 residues. V dropped 5 bases and J dropped 10 bases, with 9 bases sitting between them. Per the germline V gene, CDR1 is SEHNR and CDR2 is FQNEAQ (reference sequence). A sample-barcoded 5' primer and a J-beta primer mix were used in a second PCR of roughly 7 to 11 cycles. MiXCR was run by TCRdb on the 5' RACE reads, yielding one entry per CDR3 protein. The sample holds about a million distinct CDR3 sequences; roughly two fifths are singletons and the top ten take around 13%.

The source of this sequence is a man aged 18 to 29 in good health. V is TRBV7-9 and J is TRBJ1-6; tentative D call: TRBD1 (5 bases). The specimen sequenced was blood. CDR3 residues: CASSPSGSPLHF. The CDR3 DNA is TGTGCCAGCAGCCCCTCAGGGTCACCCCTCCACTTT.